One sample yielded the 9 T cell receptor beta chains listed below, sequenced in a study of cytomegalovirus exposure and HLA in healthy donors. PCR primers comprised 60 Vbeta and 13 Jbeta primers. This table comes from immunoSEQ multiplex PCR, and its TCRdb copy is limited to in-frame clones, with some not included. Here the sample spans around 94,000 clones, 63% being singletons. The sample comprised PBMCs. These receptors were obtained from a human donor in good health.

The chain is built from TRBV27 and TRBJ2-4; the D gene is possibly TRBD2 (6 bases). CDR1 and CDR2 (germline): MNHEY, SMNVEV (reference sequence). The CDR3 totals 15 residues. V lost 3 bases to trimming and J lost 1 base, with 10 bases between them. CDR3 residues: CASSLEGRAKNIQYF. The CDR3 DNA is TGTGCCAGCAGTTTGGAGGGGAGGGCCAAAAACATTCAGTACTTC.

The chain employs TRBV6-1 and TRBJ2-1, with TRBD2 matching 13 bases. Per germline, CDR1 MNHNS and CDR2 SASEGT. The V gene end was trimmed by 6 bases and the J gene end by 7 bases; junction bases not matched to a gene: 0. The CDR3 spans 13 residues. CDR3 sequence (DNA): TGTGCCAGCAGACTAGCGGGAGGGAATGAGCAGTTCTTC. As protein: CASRLAGGNEQFF.

The chain links TRBV7-9 to TRBJ2-1; 7 bases agree with TRBD2. Trimming at V came to 4 bases and at J to 1 base, leaving 4 bases not matched to a gene. Germline CDR1 and CDR2: SEHNR and FQNEAQ (reference sequence). The CDR3 contains 15 residues. The DNA of the CDR3 is TGTGCCAGCAGCTCGGGGGGAGGGTCCTACAATGAGCAGTTCTTC. It translates to CASSSGGGSYNEQFF.

The CDR3 spells CASSSHGLAVTYEQYF. In DNA, the CDR3 is TGTGCCAGCAGCTCCCATGGACTAGCGGTCACCTACGAGCAGTACTTC. V is TRBV7-9 and J is TRBJ2-7; TRBD2 aligns across 10 bases. CDR3 length: 16 amino acids. J gave up 2 bases and V 4 bases, and 8 bases lay outside the gene matches. CDR1 is SEHNR, CDR2 FQNEAQ, per germline (reference sequence).

The J gene is TRBJ2-3, the V gene TRBV6-5; 8 bases fit TRBD2. The CDR3 loop spans 15 amino acids. Germline CDR1 MNHEY, CDR2 SVGAGI. Germline trimming cut 5 bases from V and 0 bases from J; bases unmatched to any gene: 4. The CDR3 loop is CASSQSGSSTDTQYF. The CDR3 DNA sequence: TGTGCCAGCAGTCAAAGCGGGAGTAGCACAGATACGCAGTATTTT.

This clone has just a few counts. The chain links TRBV4-1 to TRBJ2-7, with a possible D match to TRBD1 (5 bases). Trimming stripped 2 bases from V and 3 bases from J, with 14 bases between. CDR1 and CDR2 (germline): MGHRA, YSYEKL. This CDR3 has 15 amino acids. DNA of the CDR3: TGCGCCAGCAGCCAAATTGACAGCGCTATCTACGAGCAGTACTTC. This codes for CASSQIDSAIYEQYF.

The V and J genes are TRBV27 and TRBJ2-7; TRBD2 might be the D (5 bases). Germline CDR1 MNHEY, CDR2 SMNVEV (reference sequence). The V and J ends lost 3 bases and 3 bases respectively, with 12 bases between them. The CDR3 has 14 amino acids. CDR3 residues: CASSLRVGVYEQYF. The CDR3 DNA sequence: TGTGCCAGCAGTTTGAGGGTCGGAGTCTACGAGCAGTACTTC.

This clone has more than one count but fewer than ten. The V call is TRBV10-3, the J call TRBJ1-4; D might be TRBD1 (5 bases). V was cut by 4 bases and J by 5 bases, with 11 bases left in between. The CDR3 runs to 14 residues. Germline loops: CDR1 ENHRY, CDR2 SYGVKD. CDR3 nucleotide sequence: TGTGCCATCAGTGGACAGCTCGGAAATGAAAAACTGTTTTTT. Residues: CAISGQLGNEKLFF.

V and J are TRBV12-5 and TRBJ2-2; a weak D match, TRBD2 (5 bases). V lost 0 bases and J 6 bases, leaving 23 bases between the germline ends. The germline V gene encodes CDR1 LGHNT and CDR2 FRNRAP. The CDR3 extends over 19 amino acids. This chain's CDR3 is CASGLVQSGFEGFSGELFF. CDR3 bases: TGTGCTAGTGGTTTGGTACAGTCCGGGTTTGAGGGTTTCTCCGGGGAGCTGTTTTTT.